This record looks at one TCR beta chain sequence and its context. No antigen is known for it. As the method of synthesis, 5'RACE template switching with UMIs yielded TCR beta cDNA. After re-calling the 5' RACE reads, TCRdb lists one entry per CDR3 protein, DNA absent. Reported are more than 250,000 distinct CDR3 sequences; the ten largest clones contain about 0.4%. This entry belongs to a study of T cells expressing NK-cell markers. Study at large: From sorted CD3+CD56+NKG2C+, CD3+CD56+NKG2C- and CD3+CD56-NKG2C+ T cells came the TCR beta repertoires. Sequencing covered eight donors, seven HCMV-seropositive and one seronegative. General observations from the study: The study did not resolve the HCMV specificity of expanded NKG2C+ T cell clones.

This CDR3 is built from 14 residues. Germline loops: CDR1 MNHEY, CDR2 SVGAGI. This TCR was sampled from a man aged 18 to 29 in good health. The chain is built from TRBV6-5 and TRBJ1-5; no DNA is available, so the TRBD1 call from TCRdb remains unchecked. The sequenced material came from blood T cells: a sorted CD56 or NKG2C T cell subset, CD4+ or CD8+ T cells, or bulk PBMC T cells (not recorded which). CDR3 amino acids: CASSYLQGGQPQHF.